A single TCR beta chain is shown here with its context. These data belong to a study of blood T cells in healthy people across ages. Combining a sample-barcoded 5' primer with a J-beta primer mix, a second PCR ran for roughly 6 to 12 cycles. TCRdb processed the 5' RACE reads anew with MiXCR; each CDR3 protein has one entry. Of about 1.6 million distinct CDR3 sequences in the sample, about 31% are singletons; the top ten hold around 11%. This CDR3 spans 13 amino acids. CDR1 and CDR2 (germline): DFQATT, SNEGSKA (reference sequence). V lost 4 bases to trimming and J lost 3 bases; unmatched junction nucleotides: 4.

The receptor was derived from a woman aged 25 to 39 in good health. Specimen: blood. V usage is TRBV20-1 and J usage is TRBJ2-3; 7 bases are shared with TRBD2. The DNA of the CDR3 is TGCAGTGCTAAAGCGGGGAGTACAGATACGCAGTATTTT. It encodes CSAKAGSTDTQYF.